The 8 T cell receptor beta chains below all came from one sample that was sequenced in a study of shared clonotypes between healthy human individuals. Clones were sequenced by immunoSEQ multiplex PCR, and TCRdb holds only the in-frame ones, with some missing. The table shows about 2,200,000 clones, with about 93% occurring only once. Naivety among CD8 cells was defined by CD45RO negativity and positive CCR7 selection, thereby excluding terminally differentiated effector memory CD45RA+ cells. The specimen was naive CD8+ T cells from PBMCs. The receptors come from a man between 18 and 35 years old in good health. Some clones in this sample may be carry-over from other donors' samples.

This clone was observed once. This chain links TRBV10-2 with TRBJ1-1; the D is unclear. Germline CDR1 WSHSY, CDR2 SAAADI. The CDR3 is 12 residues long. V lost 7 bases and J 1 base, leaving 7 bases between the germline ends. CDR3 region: CASTGKNTEAFF. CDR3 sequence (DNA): TGCGCCAGCACGGGAAAGAACACTGAAGCTTTCTTT.

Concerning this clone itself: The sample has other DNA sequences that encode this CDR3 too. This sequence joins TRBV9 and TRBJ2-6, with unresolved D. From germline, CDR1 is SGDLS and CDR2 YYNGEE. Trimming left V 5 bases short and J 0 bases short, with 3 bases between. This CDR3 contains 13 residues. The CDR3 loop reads CASSYSGANVLTF. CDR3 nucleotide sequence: TGTGCCAGCAGTTACTCTGGGGCCAACGTCCTGACTTTC.

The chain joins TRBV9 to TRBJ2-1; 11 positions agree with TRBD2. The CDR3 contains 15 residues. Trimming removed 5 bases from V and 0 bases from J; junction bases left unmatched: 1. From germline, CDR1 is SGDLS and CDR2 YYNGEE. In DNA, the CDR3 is TGTGCCAGCAGTACTAGCGGGAGCTCCTACAATGAGCAGTTCTTC. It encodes CASSTSGSSYNEQFF.

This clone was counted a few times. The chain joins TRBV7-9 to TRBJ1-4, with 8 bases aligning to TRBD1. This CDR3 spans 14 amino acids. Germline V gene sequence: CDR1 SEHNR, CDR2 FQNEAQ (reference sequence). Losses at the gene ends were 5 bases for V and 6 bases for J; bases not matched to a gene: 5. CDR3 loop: CASSRQGPDEKLFF. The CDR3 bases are TGTGCCAGCAGCAGACAGGGGCCCGATGAAAAACTGTTTTTT.

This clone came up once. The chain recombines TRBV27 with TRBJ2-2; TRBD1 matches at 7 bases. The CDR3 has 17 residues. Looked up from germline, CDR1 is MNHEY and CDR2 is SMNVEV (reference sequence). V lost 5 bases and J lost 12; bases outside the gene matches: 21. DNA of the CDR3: TGTGCCAGCAGTCGGGTTCAACCAGACAGGGTCGGAAGGAAGCTGTTTTTT. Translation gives CASSRVQPDRVGRKLFF.

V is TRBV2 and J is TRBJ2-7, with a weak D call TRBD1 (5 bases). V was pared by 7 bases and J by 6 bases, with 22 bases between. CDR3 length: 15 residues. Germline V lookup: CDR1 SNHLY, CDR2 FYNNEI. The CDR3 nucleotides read TGTGCCAGCATCCTAAAGGGGCAGTTCGGTGGCGAGCAGTACTTC. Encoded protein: CASILKGQFGGEQYF.

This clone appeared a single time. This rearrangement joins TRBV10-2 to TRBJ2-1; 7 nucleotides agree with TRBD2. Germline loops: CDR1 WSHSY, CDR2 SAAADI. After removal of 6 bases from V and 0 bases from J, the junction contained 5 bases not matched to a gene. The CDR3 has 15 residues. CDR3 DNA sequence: TGCGCCAGCAGACAAGCGGGGATCTCCTACAATGAGCAGTTCTTC. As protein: CASRQAGISYNEQFF.

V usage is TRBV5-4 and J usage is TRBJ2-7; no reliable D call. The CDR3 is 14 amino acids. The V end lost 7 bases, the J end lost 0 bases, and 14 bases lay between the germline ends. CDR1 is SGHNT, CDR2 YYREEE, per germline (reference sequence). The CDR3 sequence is CASGADEYSYEQYF. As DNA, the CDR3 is TGTGCCAGCGGCGCTGACGAGTACTCCTACGAGCAGTACTTC.